This record covers a single T cell receptor (beta chain). This entry belongs to a study of blood T cell repertoires in COVID-19. Study-level information: Acute and convalescent COVID-19 samples came from the United States, Italy and Spain. PBMCs, B-cell-depleted T cells, or T cells were the source of the cDNA or gDNA that made up the material.

As processed by the authors: Estimated nucleated cell counts came from reference gene primer amplification. The repertoire was sequenced with immunoSEQ multiplex PCR; TCRdb's copy has only in-frame clones and lacks some. V and J calls and clone size come straight from that table; D and trimming were deduced from the DNA. Here the sample spans about 280,000 clones, around 90% being singletons. This CDR3 contains 18 residues. This sequence originates from a man younger than 30 with active or convalescent COVID-19. Sequencing was done on a sample of peripheral blood. V is TRBV21-1 and J is TRBJ1-5; the D call in the table, TRBD1, was not verified against the DNA. TRBV21-1 is marked as a pseudogene. For the CDR3, the DNA is TGTGCCAGCAGCAATGAGGAGGGACAGCGGTTAAGCAATCAGCCCCAGCATTTT. Translated, it gives CASSNEEGQRLSNQPQHF.